The 5 T cell receptor beta chains reported below all come from one sample, sequenced in a study of synovial regulatory T cells in juvenile arthritis. Clones were read by immunoSEQ multiplex PCR, and TCRdb kept only the in-frame ones, dropping some. Its listing shows more than 9,500 clones. The specimen sequenced was Treg cells from blood. Subset of the sample: remaining (HLA-DR-negative) circulating blood Treg cells. These TCRs come from a donor aged 2-35 years with juvenile idiopathic arthritis.

The V call is TRBV4-2, the J call TRBJ2-5. Germline V lookup: CDR1 LGHNA, CDR2 YNFKEQ. CDR3 size: 12 residues. No DNA is listed. CDR3: CASSQEGETQYF.

CDR3 amino acids: CASSLHGDHTGELFF. The chain links TRBV7-2 to TRBJ2-2; TCRdb indicates TRBD2, and absent DNA this call remains unverified. CDR1 and CDR2 from the germline V gene are SGHTA and FQGNSA. The CDR3 extends over 15 amino acids. This entry has no DNA.

V gene TRBV21-1 combines with J gene TRBJ2-7. TRBV21-1 is assigned pseudogene status. The CDR3 is made up of 16 amino acids. No DNA was logged. The CDR3 is CASIEKPPGTPYEQYF.

The chain recombines TRBV27 with TRBJ1-2; checking the TCRdb D call of TRBD1 is not possible without DNA. Per the germline V gene, CDR1 is MNHEY and CDR2 is SMNVEV (reference sequence). The CDR3 totals 19 residues. DNA is not recorded here. The CDR3 spells CASSLSPAGQGALDYGYTF.

The rearrangement links TRBV29-1 to TRBJ2-7; TCRdb lists TRBD2, though no DNA is available to test this call. Germline V gives CDR1 SQVTM, CDR2 ANQGSEA. The CDR3 contains 13 residues. This entry has no DNA. This CDR3 reads CSVARDFPYEQYF.